This TCR beta chain appears in the sequencing data of a study of T cell clonality in common variable immunodeficiency. At least ten counts were recorded for this clone. Its specificity is not known. The read terminates 3 residues before the CDR3 end, so the remaining end is supplied by the germline J gene. Overall study results and limits: CVID subjects showed higher TCRbeta clonality than healthy controls. In common variable immunodeficiency, TCR beta chains reportedly carried fewer deletions and N-nucleotide insertions. Compared with controls, CVID subjects had fewer shared TCRbeta clones. Patient heterogeneity in the CVID cohort limited correlations between repertoire features and clinical complications.

CDR3 length: 16 residues. The V gene end was trimmed by 2 bases and the J gene end by 2 bases; junction bases not matched to a gene: 5. Germline V gives CDR1 MNHEY, CDR2 SVGEGT. Libraries were prepared by immunoSEQ multiplex PCR; TCRdb keeps only in-frame clonotypes and omits some of them. The counts give some 50,000 clones, none of them seen only once; roughly 2% is held by the top ten. The chain employs TRBV6-2 or TRBV6-3 and TRBJ2-5, with TRBD2 identical over 10 bases. This clonotype originated in a person aged 18 to 75 in good health. The sequencing input was peripheral blood mononuclear cells. This chain's CDR3 is CASSYGGSGGQETQYF. Incomplete CDR3 DNA: TGTGCCAGCAGTTACGGCGGTAGCGGGGGGCAAGAGACC.